Listed here are 6 T cell receptor beta chains from one sample, sequenced in a study of cytomegalovirus exposure and HLA in healthy donors. The PCR ran on 60 Vbeta and 13 Jbeta primers. The protocol was immunoSEQ multiplex PCR, while the TCRdb copy is restricted to in-frame clones and leaves out a portion. The table lists 250,000 to 350,000 clones, more than 80% of them singletons. The sequenced material came from PBMCs. The receptors originated from a man between 35 and 55 years old in good health and CMV-seropositive.

This clone showed up just once. CDR3 sequence reads: CASSLVGRGLGNEQFF. In nucleotides, the CDR3 is TGTGCCAGCAGCTTGGTCGGCAGGGGGCTGGGGAATGAGCAGTTCTTC. This chain connects TRBV5-6 to TRBJ2-1; 8 bases fit TRBD1. This CDR3 contains 16 residues. Per germline, CDR1 SGHDT and CDR2 YYEEEE. J lost 7 bases, V lost 0 bases, and 9 bases had no gene match.

The rearrangement links TRBV7-9 to TRBJ2-4; no clear D. Trimming took 5 bases from V and 1 from J, leaving 12 bases between them. The germline gives CDR1 SEHNR, CDR2 FQNEAQ (reference sequence). The CDR3 is made up of 15 amino acids. CDR3 sequence (DNA): TGTGCCAGCAGCCGGCCCGAGGTGGCCAAAAACATTCAGTACTTC. Residues: CASSRPEVAKNIQYF.

This sequence joins TRBV29-1 and TRBJ2-2, with D perhaps TRBD2 (6 bases). CDR3 length: 14 amino acids. V was trimmed by 4 bases and J by 0 bases, leaving 9 bases between them. CDR1 is SQVTM, CDR2 ANQGSEA, per germline. The CDR3 reads CSVGPGANTGELFF. CDR3 bases: TGCAGCGTTGGGCCGGGGGCGAACACCGGGGAGCTGTTTTTT.

The chain joins TRBV27 to TRBJ2-3, with 10 bases identical to TRBD2. Germline V CDR1 and CDR2: MNHEY, SMNVEV (reference sequence). The CDR3 is 15 amino acids. V lost 4 bases, J lost 4 bases, and 5 bases stayed unmatched. The CDR3 nucleotides read TGTGCCAGCAGTTCACTAGCGGGAATTTCAGATACGCAGTATTTT. It codes for CASSSLAGISDTQYF.

The chain combines TRBV27 with TRBJ2-1, with 15 bases matching TRBD2. CDR1 MNHEY and CDR2 SMNVEV come from the germline V gene (reference sequence). Trimming cost V 5 bases and J 5 bases; bases outside gene matches: 19. The CDR3 totals 21 residues. This CDR3 reads CASSRTSGRARAGGGHNEQFF. The CDR3 DNA reads as TGTGCCAGCAGTAGGACTAGCGGGAGGGCCAGAGCGGGCGGGGGTCACAATGAGCAGTTCTTC.

The chain carries TRBV28 and TRBJ2-7; TRBD2 matches 9 bases. V trimming: 7 bases; J trimming: 5 bases; junction bases outside the gene matches: 9. The CDR3 has 14 amino acids. Germline CDR1 is MDHEN and CDR2 is SYDVKM. CDR3 sequence (DNA): TGTGCCAGCACCCCCGGACTAGCGCCCCACGAGCAGTACTTC. Residues: CASTPGLAPHEQYF. The variable domain in full, with the rest retrieved from reference TRBV28 and TRBJ2-7, is DVKVTQSSRYLVKRTGEKVFLECVQDMDHENMFWYRQDPGLGLRLIYFSYDVKMKEKGDIPEGYSVSREKKERFSLILESASTNQTSMYLCASTPGLAPHEQYFGPGTRLTVT.